This is a list of T cell receptor beta chains from one sample in a study of cytomegalovirus exposure and HLA in healthy donors. Clones were sequenced by immunoSEQ multiplex PCR, and TCRdb holds only the in-frame ones, with some missing. In the table there are about 110,000 clones, approximately 83% of which are singletons. The sequencing sample was made of PBMCs. These receptors were obtained from a middle-aged man in good health and CMV-seronegative. CDR3s include the opening cysteine and the closing phenylalanine or tryptophan. The order of the fields is clone size, J gene, V gene, D gene, CDR3 protein, CDR3 DNA. D genes are given only for firm matches. The listing skips clone size in some rows; elsewhere it reads once, few, many or a size class.

abundance: NA; j_gene: TRBJ1-5; v_gene: TRBV7-6; d_gene: NA; CDR3aa: CASSSGAGASNQPQHF; CDR3nt: TGTGCCAGCAGCTCTGGGGCGGGGGCGAGCAATCAGCCCCAGCATTTT
abundance: few; j_gene: TRBJ1-2; v_gene: TRBV5-1; d_gene: NA; CDR3aa: CASSPPAEASGYTF; CDR3nt: TGCGCCAGCAGCCCACCCGCGGAGGCAAGTGGCTACACCTTC
abundance: NA; j_gene: TRBJ1-5; v_gene: TRBV5-1; d_gene: TRBD1; CDR3aa: CASSPGQFNQPQHF; CDR3nt: TGCGCCAGCAGCCCGGGACAGTTCAATCAGCCCCAGCATTTT
abundance: NA; j_gene: TRBJ2-1; v_gene: TRBV6-5; d_gene: TRBD1; CDR3aa: CASSYTGTGYSEQFF; CDR3nt: TGTGCCAGCAGTTATACCGGGACAGGGTATAGTGAGCAGTTCTTC
abundance: NA; j_gene: TRBJ1-2; v_gene: TRBV6-6; d_gene: NA; CDR3aa: CASSPAGGSGYGYTF; CDR3nt: TGTGCCAGCAGCCCCGCGGGGGGTTCGGGCTATGGCTACACCTTC
abundance: NA; j_gene: TRBJ1-6; v_gene: TRBV5-6; d_gene: TRBD1; CDR3aa: CASSGSGQGSFVPLHF; CDR3nt: TGTGCCAGCAGCGGCTCCGGACAGGGCTCCTTTGTTCCCCTCCACTTT
abundance: NA; j_gene: TRBJ2-7; v_gene: TRBV28; d_gene: TRBD1; CDR3aa: CAIDGQGGYEQYF; CDR3nt: TGTGCCATTGACGGACAGGGGGGCTACGAGCAGTACTTC
abundance: NA; j_gene: TRBJ2-7; v_gene: TRBV13; d_gene: TRBD1; CDR3aa: CASSPTGEESYEQYF; CDR3nt: TGTGCCAGCAGCCCGACAGGGGAGGAATCCTACGAGCAGTACTTC
abundance: few; j_gene: TRBJ1-2; v_gene: TRBV4-3; d_gene: TRBD1; CDR3aa: CASSPLGTGYGYTF; CDR3nt: TGCGCCAGCAGCCCGCTCGGGACAGGCTATGGCTACACCTTC
abundance: NA; j_gene: TRBJ1-4; v_gene: TRBV2; d_gene: TRBD1; CDR3aa: CASSLDRGVANEKLFF; CDR3nt: TGTGCCAGCAGTCTAGACAGGGGAGTAGCTAATGAAAAACTGTTTTTT
abundance: once; j_gene: TRBJ2-7; v_gene: TRBV2; d_gene: NA; CDR3aa: CASSFEGYEQYF; CDR3nt: TGTGCCAGCAGTTTTGAGGGCTACGAGCAGTACTTC
abundance: NA; j_gene: TRBJ1-6; v_gene: TRBV2; d_gene: TRBD1; CDR3aa: CASSTDRGYSPLHF; CDR3nt: TGTGCCAGCAGTACGGACAGGGGGTATTCACCCCTCCACTTT
abundance: NA; j_gene: TRBJ1-4; v_gene: TRBV28; d_gene: TRBD1; CDR3aa: CASSFYRGIRGEKLFF; CDR3nt: TGTGCCAGCAGTTTCTACAGGGGGATAAGGGGTGAAAAACTGTTTTTT
abundance: NA; j_gene: TRBJ2-6; v_gene: TRBV4-1; d_gene: NA; CDR3aa: CASSQDAQAFSGANVLTF; CDR3nt: TGCGCCAGCAGCCAAGATGCACAGGCGTTCTCTGGGGCCAACGTCCTGACTTTC
abundance: NA; j_gene: TRBJ2-7; v_gene: TRBV25-1; d_gene: NA; CDR3aa: CASSLREPTSEQYF; CDR3nt: TGTGCCAGCAGTCTCCGGGAGCCCACCTCCGAGCAGTACTTC
abundance: NA; j_gene: TRBJ1-5; v_gene: TRBV6-1; d_gene: NA; CDR3aa: CASSGRVGRDYSNQPQHF; CDR3nt: TGTGCCAGCAGTGGACGGGTGGGCAGGGACTATAGCAATCAGCCCCAGCATTTT
abundance: NA; j_gene: TRBJ2-7; v_gene: TRBV19; d_gene: NA; CDR3aa: CASSIGLAYEQYF; CDR3nt: TGTGCCAGTAGTATAGGTCTAGCTTACGAGCAGTACTTC
abundance: NA; j_gene: TRBJ1-1; v_gene: TRBV29-1; d_gene: NA; CDR3aa: CSVQGKMNTEAFF; CDR3nt: TGCAGCGTTCAGGGAAAAATGAACACTGAAGCTTTCTTT
abundance: NA; j_gene: TRBJ2-7; v_gene: TRBV30; d_gene: TRBD2; CDR3aa: CAWSVEAGGYEQYF; CDR3nt: TGTGCCTGGAGTGTAGAAGCGGGGGGCTACGAGCAGTACTTC
abundance: NA; j_gene: TRBJ1-6; v_gene: TRBV13; d_gene: NA; CDR3aa: CASSLGDKMNSPLHF; CDR3nt: TGTGCCAGCAGCTTAGGGGACAAGATGAATTCACCCCTCCACTTT
abundance: NA; j_gene: TRBJ1-1; v_gene: TRBV7-2; d_gene: NA; CDR3aa: CASSLGRGVLNTEAFF; CDR3nt: TGTGCCAGCAGCTTAGGCCGGGGGGTCTTGAACACTGAAGCTTTCTTT
abundance: NA; j_gene: TRBJ1-2; v_gene: TRBV15; d_gene: NA; CDR3aa: CATSRDQGAGANYGYTF; CDR3nt: TGTGCCACCAGCAGAGATCAAGGAGCGGGAGCTAACTATGGCTACACCTTC
abundance: NA; j_gene: TRBJ1-1; v_gene: TRBV6-5; d_gene: NA; CDR3aa: CASSSGLLNTEAFF; CDR3nt: TGTGCCAGCAGTTCGGGACTCTTGAACACTGAAGCTTTCTTT
abundance: few; j_gene: TRBJ1-4; v_gene: TRBV6-5; d_gene: TRBD1; CDR3aa: CASSGQGNEKLFF; CDR3nt: TGTGCCAGCTCCGGACAGGGTAATGAAAAACTGTTTTTT
abundance: few; j_gene: TRBJ1-1; v_gene: TRBV15; d_gene: NA; CDR3aa: CATSRDGQGKFLNTEAFF; CDR3nt: TGTGCCACCAGCAGAGATGGGCAGGGGAAGTTTTTGAACACTGAAGCTTTCTTT
abundance: NA; j_gene: TRBJ2-7; v_gene: TRBV9; d_gene: NA; CDR3aa: CASSVGIGAGHEQYF; CDR3nt: TGTGCCAGCAGCGTAGGAATAGGTGCGGGGCACGAGCAGTACTTC
abundance: NA; j_gene: TRBJ2-7; v_gene: TRBV28; d_gene: TRBD2; CDR3aa: CASSLAAGGVHEQYF; CDR3nt: TGTGCCAGCAGTTTAGCTGCGGGGGGCGTCCACGAGCAGTACTTC
abundance: NA; j_gene: TRBJ1-1; v_gene: TRBV27; d_gene: NA; CDR3aa: CASMTALNTEAFF; CDR3nt: TGTGCCAGCATGACAGCACTGAACACTGAAGCTTTCTTT
abundance: NA; j_gene: TRBJ2-1; v_gene: TRBV5-1; d_gene: TRBD1; CDR3aa: CASSSGDRWHNEQFF; CDR3nt: TGCGCCAGCAGCTCCGGGGACAGGTGGCACAATGAGCAGTTCTTC
abundance: NA; j_gene: TRBJ1-1; v_gene: TRBV7-9; d_gene: TRBD1; CDR3aa: CASSLVGTGWKTEAFF; CDR3nt: TGTGCCAGCAGCTTAGTCGGGACAGGCTGGAAGACTGAAGCTTTCTTT